The clone carrying this T cell receptor (beta chain) was observed a single time. Its specificity is unknown. The data were taken from a study of T cell repertoires in cytomegalovirus infection. Across the study: The authors used CMV epitopes that were HLA-C-restricted (recently identified) and HLA-B-restricted (well studied). CMV infection plus the matching HLA type was flagged by public TCR beta signatures.

The germline gives CDR1 SGHDT, CDR2 YYEEEE. After removal of 4 bases from V and 2 bases from J, the junction contained 7 bases not matched to a gene. CDR3 length equals 16 residues. TCRdb reanalysed the reads using MiXCR and keeps one entry per CDR3 protein. The sample has fewer than 950,000 distinct CDR3 sequences; less than 35% are singletons. The rearrangement joins TRBV5-6 to TRBJ2-2; 8 nucleotides match TRBD1. This TCR derives from a human donor in good health (CMV status not recorded). Some clones in this sample may be carry-over from other donors' samples. The sample was cultured CD8+ T cells from PBMCs, taken from culture after CMV antigen stimulation. This CDR3 reads CASSPTGQGNTGELFF. DNA for the CDR3: TGTGCCAGCAGCCCCACCGGACAGGGTAACACCGGGGAGCTGTTTTTT.